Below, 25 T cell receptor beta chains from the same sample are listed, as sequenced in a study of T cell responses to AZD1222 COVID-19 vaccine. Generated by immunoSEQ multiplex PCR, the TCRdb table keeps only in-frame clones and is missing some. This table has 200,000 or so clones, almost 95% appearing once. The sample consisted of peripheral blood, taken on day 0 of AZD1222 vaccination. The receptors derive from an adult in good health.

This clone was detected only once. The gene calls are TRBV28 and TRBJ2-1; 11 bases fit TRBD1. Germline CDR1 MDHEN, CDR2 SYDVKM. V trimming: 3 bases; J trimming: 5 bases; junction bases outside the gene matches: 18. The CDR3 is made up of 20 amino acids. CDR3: CASSFHAGRTGGGRHNEQFF. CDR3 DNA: TGTGCCAGCAGTTTCCATGCGGGGAGGACAGGGGGCGGGCGGCACAATGAGCAGTTCTTC.

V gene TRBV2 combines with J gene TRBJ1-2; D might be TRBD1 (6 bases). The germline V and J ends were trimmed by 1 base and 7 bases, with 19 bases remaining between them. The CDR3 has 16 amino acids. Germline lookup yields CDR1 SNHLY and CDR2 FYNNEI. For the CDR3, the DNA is TGTGCCAGCAGTGAAGAGCCCCCCGGGGGGGCCTTTGGCTACACCTTC. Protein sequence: CASSEEPPGGAFGYTF.

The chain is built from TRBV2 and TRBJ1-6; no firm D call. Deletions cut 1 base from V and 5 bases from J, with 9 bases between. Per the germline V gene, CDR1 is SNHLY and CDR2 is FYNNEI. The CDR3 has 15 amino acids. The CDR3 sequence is CASSEEAIDNSPLHF. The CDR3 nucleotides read TGTGCCAGCAGTGAAGAGGCCATTGATAATTCACCCCTCCACTTT.

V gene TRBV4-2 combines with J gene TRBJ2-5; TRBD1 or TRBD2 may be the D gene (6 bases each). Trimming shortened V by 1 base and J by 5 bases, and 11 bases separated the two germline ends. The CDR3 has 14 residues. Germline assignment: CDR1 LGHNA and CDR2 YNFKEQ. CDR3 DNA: TGTGCCAGCAGCCAAGGAGGGGGGATTGAGACCCAGTACTTC. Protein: CASSQGGGIETQYF.

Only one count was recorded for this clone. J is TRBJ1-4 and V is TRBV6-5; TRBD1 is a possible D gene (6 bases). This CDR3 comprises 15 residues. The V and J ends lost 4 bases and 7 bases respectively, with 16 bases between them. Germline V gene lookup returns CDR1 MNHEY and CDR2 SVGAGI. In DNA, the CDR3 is TGTGCCAGCAGTTTAGCAGGGGTGGACGGTGAAAAACTGTTTTTT. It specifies CASSLAGVDGEKLFF.

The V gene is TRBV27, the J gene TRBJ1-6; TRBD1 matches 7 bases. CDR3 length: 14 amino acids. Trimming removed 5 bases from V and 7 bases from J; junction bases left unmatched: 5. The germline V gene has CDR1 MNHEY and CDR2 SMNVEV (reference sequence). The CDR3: CASSTQGWNSPLHF. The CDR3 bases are TGTGCCAGCAGTACACAGGGGTGGAATTCACCCCTCCACTTT.

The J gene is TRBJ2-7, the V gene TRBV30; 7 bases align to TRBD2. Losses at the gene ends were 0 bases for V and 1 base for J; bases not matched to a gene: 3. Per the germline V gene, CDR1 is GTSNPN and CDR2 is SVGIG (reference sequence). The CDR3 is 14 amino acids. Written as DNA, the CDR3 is TGTGCCTGGAGTGTTGCTAGCGGTTCCTACGAGCAGTACGTC. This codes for CAWSVASGSYEQYV.

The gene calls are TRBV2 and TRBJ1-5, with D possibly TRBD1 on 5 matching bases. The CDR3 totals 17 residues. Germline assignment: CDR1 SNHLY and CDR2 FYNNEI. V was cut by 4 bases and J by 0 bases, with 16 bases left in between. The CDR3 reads CASSVGTSPYSNQPQHF. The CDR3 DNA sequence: TGTGCCAGCAGTGTAGGGACTTCTCCTTATAGCAATCAGCCCCAGCATTTT.

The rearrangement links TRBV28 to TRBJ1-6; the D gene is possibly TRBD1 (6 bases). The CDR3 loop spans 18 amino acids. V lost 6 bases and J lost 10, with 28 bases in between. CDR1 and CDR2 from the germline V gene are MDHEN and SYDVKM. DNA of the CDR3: TGTGCCAGCAGCCTTTTAAGGGGGGCGGATATTAGGAAATCACCCCTCCACTTT. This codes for CASSLLRGADIRKSPLHF. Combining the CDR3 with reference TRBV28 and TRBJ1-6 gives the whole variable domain DVKVTQSSRYLVKRTGEKVFLECVQDMDHENMFWYRQDPGLGLRLIYFSYDVKMKEKGDIPEGYSVSREKKERFSLILESASTNQTSMYLCASSLLRGADIRKSPLHFGNGTRLTVT.

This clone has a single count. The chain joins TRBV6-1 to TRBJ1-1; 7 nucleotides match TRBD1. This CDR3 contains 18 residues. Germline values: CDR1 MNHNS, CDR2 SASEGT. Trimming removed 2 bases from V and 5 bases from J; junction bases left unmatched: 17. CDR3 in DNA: TGTGCCAGCAGTGAAATCAGCTACGGAAGACAGGGACGTACTGAAGCTTTCTTT. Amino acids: CASSEISYGRQGRTEAFF.

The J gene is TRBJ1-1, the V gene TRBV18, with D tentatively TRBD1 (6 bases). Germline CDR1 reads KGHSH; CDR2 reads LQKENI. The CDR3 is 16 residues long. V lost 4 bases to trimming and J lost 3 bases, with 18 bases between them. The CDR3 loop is CASSQGGLIVDTEAFF. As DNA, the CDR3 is TGTGCCAGCTCACAAGGGGGACTTATAGTAGACACTGAAGCTTTCTTT.

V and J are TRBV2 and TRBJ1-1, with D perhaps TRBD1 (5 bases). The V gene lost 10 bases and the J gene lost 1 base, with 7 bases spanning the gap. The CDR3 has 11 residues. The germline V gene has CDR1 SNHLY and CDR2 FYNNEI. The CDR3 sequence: CAIQGNTEAFF. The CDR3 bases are TGTGCCATTCAGGGGAACACTGAAGCTTTCTTT.

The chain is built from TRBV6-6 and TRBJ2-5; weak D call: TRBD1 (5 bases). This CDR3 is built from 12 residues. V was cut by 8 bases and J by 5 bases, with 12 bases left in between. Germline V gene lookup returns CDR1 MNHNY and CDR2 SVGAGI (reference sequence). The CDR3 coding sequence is TGTGCCAGCGGGGCAGGGTGGGAGACCCAGTACTTC. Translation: CASGAGWETQYF.

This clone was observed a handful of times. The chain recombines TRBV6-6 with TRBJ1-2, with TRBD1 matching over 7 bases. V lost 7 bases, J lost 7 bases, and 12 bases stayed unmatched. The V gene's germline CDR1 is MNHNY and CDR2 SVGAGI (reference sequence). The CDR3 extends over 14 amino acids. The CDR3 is CASTLSPGGAGYTF. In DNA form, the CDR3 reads TGTGCCAGCACCCTCTCCCCAGGGGGGGCTGGCTACACCTTC.

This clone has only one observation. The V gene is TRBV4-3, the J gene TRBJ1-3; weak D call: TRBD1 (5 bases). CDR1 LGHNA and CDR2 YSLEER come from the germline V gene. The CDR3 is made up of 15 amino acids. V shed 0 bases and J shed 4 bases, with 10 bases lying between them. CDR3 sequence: CASSQDEGSGNTIYF. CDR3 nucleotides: TGCGCCAGCAGCCAAGATGAGGGGTCCGGAAACACCATATATTTT.

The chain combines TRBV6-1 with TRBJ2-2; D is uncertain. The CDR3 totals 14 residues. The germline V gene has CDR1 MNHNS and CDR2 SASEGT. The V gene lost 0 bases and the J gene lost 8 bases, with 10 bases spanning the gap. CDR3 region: CASSEAGGSGELFF. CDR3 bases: TGTGCCAGCAGTGAAGCGGGCGGATCTGGGGAGCTGTTTTTT.

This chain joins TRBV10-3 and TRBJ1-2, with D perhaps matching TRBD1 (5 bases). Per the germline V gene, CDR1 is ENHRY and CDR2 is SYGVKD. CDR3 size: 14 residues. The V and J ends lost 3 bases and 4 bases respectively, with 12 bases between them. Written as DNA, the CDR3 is TGTGCCATCAGTGACGGCAGGGTGGGCTATGGCTACACCTTC. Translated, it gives CAISDGRVGYGYTF.

The CDR3 DNA is TGTGCCAGCAGCCGCGACGGCCAGCAAGAGACCCAGTACTTC. This codes for CASSRDGQQETQYF. The chain has TRBV14 and TRBJ2-5, with D uncertain. CDR3 length: 14 amino acids. Germline lookup yields CDR1 SGHDN and CDR2 FVKESK. V lost 4 bases to trimming and J lost 2 bases, with 11 bases between them.

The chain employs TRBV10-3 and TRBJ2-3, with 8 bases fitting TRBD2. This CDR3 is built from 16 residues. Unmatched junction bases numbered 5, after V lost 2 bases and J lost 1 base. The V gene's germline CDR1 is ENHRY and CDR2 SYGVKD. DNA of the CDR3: TGTGCCATCAGTGAGATTACTAGCGGCGGCACAGATACGCAGTATTTT. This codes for CAISEITSGGTDTQYF.

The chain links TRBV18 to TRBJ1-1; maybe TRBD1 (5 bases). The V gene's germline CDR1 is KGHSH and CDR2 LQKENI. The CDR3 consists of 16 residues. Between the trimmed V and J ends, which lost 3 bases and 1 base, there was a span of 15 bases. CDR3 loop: CASSPRVEGRNTEAFF. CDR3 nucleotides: TGTGCCAGCTCACCCCGCGTTGAGGGGCGGAACACTGAAGCTTTCTTT. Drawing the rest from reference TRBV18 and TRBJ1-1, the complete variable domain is NAGVMQNPRHLVRRRGQEARLRCSPMKGHSHVYWYRQLPEEGLKFMVYLQKENIIDESGMPKERFSAEFPKEGPSILRIQQVVRGDSAAYFCASSPRVEGRNTEAFFGQGTRLTVV.

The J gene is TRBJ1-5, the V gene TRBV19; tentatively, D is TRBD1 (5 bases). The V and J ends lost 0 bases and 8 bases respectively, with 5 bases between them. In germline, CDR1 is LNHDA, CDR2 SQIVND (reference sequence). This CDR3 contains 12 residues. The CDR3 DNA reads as TGTGCCAGTAGTATAGAAGGGGAGCCCCAGCATTTT. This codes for CASSIEGEPQHF.

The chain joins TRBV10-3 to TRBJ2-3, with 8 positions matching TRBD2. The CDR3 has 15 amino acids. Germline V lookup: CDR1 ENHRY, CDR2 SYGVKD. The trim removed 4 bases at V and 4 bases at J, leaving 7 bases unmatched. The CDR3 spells CAISGTSGRADTQYF. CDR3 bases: TGTGCCATCAGTGGCACTAGCGGCAGGGCAGATACGCAGTATTTT.

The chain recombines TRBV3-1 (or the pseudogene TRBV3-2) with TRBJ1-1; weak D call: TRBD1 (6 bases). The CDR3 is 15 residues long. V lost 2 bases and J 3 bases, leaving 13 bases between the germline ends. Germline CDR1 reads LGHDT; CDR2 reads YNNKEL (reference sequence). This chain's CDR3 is CASSQTQGPDTEAFF. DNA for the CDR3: TGTGCCAGCAGCCAAACCCAGGGGCCTGACACTGAAGCTTTCTTT.

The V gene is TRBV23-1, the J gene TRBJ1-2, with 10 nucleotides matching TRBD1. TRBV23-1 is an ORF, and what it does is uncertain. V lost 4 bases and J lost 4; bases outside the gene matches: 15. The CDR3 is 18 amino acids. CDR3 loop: CASSPDAAEGQGIYGYTF. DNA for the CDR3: TGCGCCAGCAGTCCCGACGCCGCGGAGGGACAGGGGATCTATGGCTACACCTTC.

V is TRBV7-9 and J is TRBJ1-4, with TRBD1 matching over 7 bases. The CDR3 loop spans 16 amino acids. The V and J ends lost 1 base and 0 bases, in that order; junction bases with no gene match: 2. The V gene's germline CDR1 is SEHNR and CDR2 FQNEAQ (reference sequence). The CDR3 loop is CASSLEGTATNEKLFF. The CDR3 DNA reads TGTGCCAGCAGCTTAGAAGGGACAGCAACTAATGAAAAACTGTTTTTT.